The entry below gives a single T cell receptor beta chain sequence along with its context. This entry belongs to a study of blood T cell repertoires in COVID-19. Study information: Acute and convalescent COVID-19 samples came from the United States, Italy and Spain. The cDNA or gDNA used as material had been derived from T cells, B-cell-depleted T cells, or PBMCs.

Original methodology: Cell counts per sample came from amplifying reference gene primers. Generated by immunoSEQ multiplex PCR, the TCRdb table keeps only in-frame clones and is missing some. The V and J calls and the clone size are those of that table, but D and trimming were determined from the DNA. The data contain under 140,000 clones, 75% to 85% of them singletons. The sequencing input was peripheral blood. The clonotype was recovered from a woman aged 60 to 75 with acute or convalescent COVID-19.

The CDR3 sequence is CASSQDWSAGANVLTF. CDR3 sequence (DNA): TGCGCCAGCAGCCAAGATTGGAGTGCCGGGGCCAACGTCCTGACTTTC. This chain connects TRBV4-3 to TRBJ2-6, with unresolved D. CDR1 is LGHNA, CDR2 YSLEER, per germline. This CDR3 has 16 amino acids. Trimming cost V 0 bases and J 4 bases, with 10 bases left between them.